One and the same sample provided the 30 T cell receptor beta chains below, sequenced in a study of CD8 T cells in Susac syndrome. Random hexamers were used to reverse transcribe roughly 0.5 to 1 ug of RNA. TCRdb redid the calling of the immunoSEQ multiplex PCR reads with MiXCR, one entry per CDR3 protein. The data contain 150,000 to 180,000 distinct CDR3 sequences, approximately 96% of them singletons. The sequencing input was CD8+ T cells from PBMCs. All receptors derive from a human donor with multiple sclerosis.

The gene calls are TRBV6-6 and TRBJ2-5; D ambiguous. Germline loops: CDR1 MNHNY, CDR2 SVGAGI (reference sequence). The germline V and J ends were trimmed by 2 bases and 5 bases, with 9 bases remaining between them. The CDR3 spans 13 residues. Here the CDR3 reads CASSYSPSETQYF. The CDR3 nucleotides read TGTGCCAGCAGTTACAGCCCGTCTGAGACCCAGTACTTC.

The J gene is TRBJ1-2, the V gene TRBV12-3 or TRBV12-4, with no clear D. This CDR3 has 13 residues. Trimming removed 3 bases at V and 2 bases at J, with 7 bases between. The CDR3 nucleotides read TGTGCCAGCAGTTTTCCGGCAAACTATGGCTACACCTTC. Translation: CASSFPANYGYTF.

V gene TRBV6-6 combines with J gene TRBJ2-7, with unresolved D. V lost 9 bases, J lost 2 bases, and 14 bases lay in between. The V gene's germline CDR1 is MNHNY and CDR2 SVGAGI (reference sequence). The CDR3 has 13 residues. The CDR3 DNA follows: TGTGCCAGTCGCCCCACACCGACCTACGAGCAGTACTTC. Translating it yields CASRPTPTYEQYF.

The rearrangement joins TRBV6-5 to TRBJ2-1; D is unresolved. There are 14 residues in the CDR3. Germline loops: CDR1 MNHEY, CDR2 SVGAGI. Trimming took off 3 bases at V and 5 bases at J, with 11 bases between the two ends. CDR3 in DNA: TGTGCCAGCAGTTATGGGCAGAACCACAATGAGCAGTTCTTC. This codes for CASSYGQNHNEQFF.

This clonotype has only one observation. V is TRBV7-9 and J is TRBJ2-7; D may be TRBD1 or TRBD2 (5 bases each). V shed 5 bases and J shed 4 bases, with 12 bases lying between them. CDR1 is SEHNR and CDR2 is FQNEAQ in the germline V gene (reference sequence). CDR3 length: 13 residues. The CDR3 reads CASSVPGTYEQYF. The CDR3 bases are TGTGCCAGCAGCGTTCCCGGGACGTACGAGCAGTACTTC.

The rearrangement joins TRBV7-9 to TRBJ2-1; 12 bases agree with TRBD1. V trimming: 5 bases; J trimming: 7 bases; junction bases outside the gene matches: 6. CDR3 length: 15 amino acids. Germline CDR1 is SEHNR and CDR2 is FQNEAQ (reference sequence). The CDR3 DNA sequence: TGTGCCAGCAGCGCTGGGACAGGGGGCTTAAATGAGCAGTTCTTC. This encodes CASSAGTGGLNEQFF. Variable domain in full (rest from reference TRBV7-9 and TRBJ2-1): DTGVSQNPRHKITKRGQNVTFRCDPISEHNRLYWYRQTLGQGPEFLTYFQNEAQLEKSRLLSDRFSAERPKGSFSTLEIQRTEQGDSAMYLCASSAGTGGLNEQFFGPGTRLTVL.

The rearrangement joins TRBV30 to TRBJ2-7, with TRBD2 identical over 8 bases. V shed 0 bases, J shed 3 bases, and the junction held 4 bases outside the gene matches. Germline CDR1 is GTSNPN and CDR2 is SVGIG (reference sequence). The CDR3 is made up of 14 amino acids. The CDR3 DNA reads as TGTGCCTGGAGTGTAGGCGGGGGGAACTACGAGCAGTACTTC. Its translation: CAWSVGGGNYEQYF.

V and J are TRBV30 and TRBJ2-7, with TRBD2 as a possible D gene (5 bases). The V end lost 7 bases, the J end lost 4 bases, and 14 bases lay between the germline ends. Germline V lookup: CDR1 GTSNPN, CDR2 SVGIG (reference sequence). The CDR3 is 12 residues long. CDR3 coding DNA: TGTGCCTTAACCGCCCGGGGTTACGAGCAGTACTTC. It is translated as CALTARGYEQYF.

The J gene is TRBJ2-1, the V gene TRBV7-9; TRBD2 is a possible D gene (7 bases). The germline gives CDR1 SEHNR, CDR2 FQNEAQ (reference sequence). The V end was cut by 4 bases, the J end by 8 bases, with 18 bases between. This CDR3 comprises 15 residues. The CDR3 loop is CASSSREGGVDEQFF. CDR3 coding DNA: TGTGCCAGCAGCTCAAGAGAAGGGGGGGTCGATGAGCAGTTCTTC.

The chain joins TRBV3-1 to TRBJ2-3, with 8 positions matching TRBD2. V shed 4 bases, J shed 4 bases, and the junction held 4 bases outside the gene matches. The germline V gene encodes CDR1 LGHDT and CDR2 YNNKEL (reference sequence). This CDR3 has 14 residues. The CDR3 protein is CASSPLAGPDTQYF. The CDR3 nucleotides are TGTGCCAGCAGCCCTTTAGCGGGACCAGATACGCAGTATTTT.

The CDR3 spells CASSYGQGYIAKNIQYF. Here the CDR3 DNA reads TGCGCCAGCAGTTACGGACAGGGCTATATCGCCAAAAACATTCAGTACTTC. The chain couples TRBV4-1 to TRBJ2-4; TRBD1 aligns across 8 bases. The CDR3 covers 17 residues. J lost 1 base, V lost 6 bases, and 11 bases had no gene match. Germline V CDR1 and CDR2: MGHRA, YSYEKL.

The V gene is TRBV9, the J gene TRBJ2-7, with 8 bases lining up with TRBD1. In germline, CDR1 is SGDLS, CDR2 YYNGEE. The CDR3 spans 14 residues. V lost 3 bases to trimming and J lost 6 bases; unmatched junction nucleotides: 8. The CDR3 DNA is TGTGCCAGCAGCGCCTCGACAGGGGCGGGCGAGCAGTACTTC. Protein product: CASSASTGAGEQYF.

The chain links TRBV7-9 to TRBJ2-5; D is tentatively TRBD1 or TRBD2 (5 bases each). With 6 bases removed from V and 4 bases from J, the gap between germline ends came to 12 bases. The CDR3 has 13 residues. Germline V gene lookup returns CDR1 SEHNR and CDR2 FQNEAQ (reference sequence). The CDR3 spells CASSQDGGETQYF. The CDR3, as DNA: TGTGCCAGCAGTCAAGATGGGGGAGAGACCCAGTACTTC.

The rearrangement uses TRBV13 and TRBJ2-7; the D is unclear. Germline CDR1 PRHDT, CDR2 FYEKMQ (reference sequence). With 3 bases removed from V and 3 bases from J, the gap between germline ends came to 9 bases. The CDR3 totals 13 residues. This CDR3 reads CASSLGTNYEQYF. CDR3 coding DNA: TGTGCCAGCAGCTTGGGCACCAACTACGAGCAGTACTTC.

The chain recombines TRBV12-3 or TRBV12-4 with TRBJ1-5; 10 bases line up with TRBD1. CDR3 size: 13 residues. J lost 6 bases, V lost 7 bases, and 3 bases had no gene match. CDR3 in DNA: TGTGCCAGCACCTGGGACAGGGGTCAGCCCCAGCATTTT. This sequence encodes CASTWDRGQPQHF.

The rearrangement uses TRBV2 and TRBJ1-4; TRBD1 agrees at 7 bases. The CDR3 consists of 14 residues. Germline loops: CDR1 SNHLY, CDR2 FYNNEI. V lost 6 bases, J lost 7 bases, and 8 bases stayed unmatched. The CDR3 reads CASRPTGLFEKLFF. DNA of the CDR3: TGTGCCAGCAGACCGACAGGGCTTTTTGAAAAACTGTTTTTT.

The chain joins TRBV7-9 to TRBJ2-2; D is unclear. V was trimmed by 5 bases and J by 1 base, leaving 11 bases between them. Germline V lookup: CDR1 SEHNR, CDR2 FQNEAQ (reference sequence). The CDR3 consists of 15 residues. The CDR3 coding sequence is TGTGCCAGCAGCCCCCAGACCGGGAACACCGGGGAGCTGTTTTTT. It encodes CASSPQTGNTGELFF.

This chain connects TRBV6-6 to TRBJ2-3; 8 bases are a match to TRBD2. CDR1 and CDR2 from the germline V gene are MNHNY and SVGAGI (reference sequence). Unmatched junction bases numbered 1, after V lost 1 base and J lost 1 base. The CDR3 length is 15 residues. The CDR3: CASSYFSGGTDTQYF. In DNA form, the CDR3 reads TGTGCCAGCAGTTACTTTAGCGGGGGCACAGATACGCAGTATTTT.

CDR3: CASRRSSYNSPLHF. DNA for the CDR3: TGTGCCAGCAGGCGGAGCTCCTATAATTCACCCCTCCACTTT. This chain uses TRBV27 with TRBJ1-6; D uncertain. The germline gives CDR1 MNHEY, CDR2 SMNVEV (reference sequence). This CDR3 region has 14 residues. With 6 bases removed from V and 0 bases from J, the gap between germline ends came to 6 bases.

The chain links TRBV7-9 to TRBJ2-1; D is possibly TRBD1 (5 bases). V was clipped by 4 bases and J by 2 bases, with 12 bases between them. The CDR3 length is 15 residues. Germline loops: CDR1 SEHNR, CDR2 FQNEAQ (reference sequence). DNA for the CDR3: TGTGCCAGCAGCTCCCGGCAGGACACCTACAATGAGCAGTTCTTC. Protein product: CASSSRQDTYNEQFF.

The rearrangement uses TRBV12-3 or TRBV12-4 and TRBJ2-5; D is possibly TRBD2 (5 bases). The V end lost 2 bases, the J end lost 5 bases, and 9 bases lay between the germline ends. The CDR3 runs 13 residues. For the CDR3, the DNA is TGTGCCAGCAGTTTATCCGGGATGGAGACCCAGTACTTC. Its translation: CASSLSGMETQYF.

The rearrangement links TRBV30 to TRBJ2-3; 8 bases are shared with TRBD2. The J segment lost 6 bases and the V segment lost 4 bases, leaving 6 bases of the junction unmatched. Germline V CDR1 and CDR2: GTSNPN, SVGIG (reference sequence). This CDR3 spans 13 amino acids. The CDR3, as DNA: TGTGCCTGGACGCGGGGGGAGTTGGATACGCAGTATTTT. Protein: CAWTRGELDTQYF. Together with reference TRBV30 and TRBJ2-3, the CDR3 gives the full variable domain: SQTIHQWPATLVQPVGSPLSLECTVEGTSNPNLYWYRQAAGRGLQLLFYSVGIGQISSEVPQNLSASRPQDRQFILSSKKLLLSDSGFYLCAWTRGELDTQYFGPGTRLTVL.

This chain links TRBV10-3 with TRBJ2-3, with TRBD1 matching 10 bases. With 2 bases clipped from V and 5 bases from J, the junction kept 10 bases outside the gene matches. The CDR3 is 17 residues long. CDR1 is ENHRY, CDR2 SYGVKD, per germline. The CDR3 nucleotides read TGTGCCATCAGTGAGCTAGACAGGGGGCGTGAGGAAGATACGCAGTATTTT. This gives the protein CAISELDRGREEDTQYF.

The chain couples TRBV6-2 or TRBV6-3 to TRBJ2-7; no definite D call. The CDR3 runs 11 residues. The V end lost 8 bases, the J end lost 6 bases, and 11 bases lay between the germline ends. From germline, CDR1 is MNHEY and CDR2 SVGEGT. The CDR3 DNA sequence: TGTGCCAGCCCGAAGGGTTCCGAGCAGTACTTC. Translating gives CASPKGSEQYF.

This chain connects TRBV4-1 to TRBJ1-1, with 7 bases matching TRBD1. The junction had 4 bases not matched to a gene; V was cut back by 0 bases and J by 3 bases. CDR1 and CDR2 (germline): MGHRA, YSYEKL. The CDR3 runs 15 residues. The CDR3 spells CASSQDHRGYTEAFF. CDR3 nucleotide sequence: TGCGCCAGCAGCCAAGATCACAGGGGATACACTGAAGCTTTCTTT.

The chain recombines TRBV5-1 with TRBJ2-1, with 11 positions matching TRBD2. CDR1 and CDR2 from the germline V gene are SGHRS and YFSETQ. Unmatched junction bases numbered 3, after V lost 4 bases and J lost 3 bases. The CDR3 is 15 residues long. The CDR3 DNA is TGCGCCAGCAGCGTGACTAGCGGGGTCTACAATGAGCAGTTCTTC. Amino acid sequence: CASSVTSGVYNEQFF.

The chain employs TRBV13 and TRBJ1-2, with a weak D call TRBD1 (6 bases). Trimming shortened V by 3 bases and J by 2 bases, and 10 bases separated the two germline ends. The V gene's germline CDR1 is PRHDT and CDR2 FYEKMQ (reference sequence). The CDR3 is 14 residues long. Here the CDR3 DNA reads TGTGCCAGCAGCTTCCCGGACAGAAACTATGGCTACACCTTC. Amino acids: CASSFPDRNYGYTF.

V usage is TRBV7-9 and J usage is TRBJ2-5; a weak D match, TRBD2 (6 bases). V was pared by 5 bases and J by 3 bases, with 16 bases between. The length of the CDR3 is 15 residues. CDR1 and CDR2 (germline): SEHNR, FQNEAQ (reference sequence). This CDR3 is CASSPTTRREETQYF. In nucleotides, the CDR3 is TGTGCCAGCAGCCCTACGACACGGAGGGAAGAGACCCAGTACTTC. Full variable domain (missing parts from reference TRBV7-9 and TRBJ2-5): DTGVSQNPRHKITKRGQNVTFRCDPISEHNRLYWYRQTLGQGPEFLTYFQNEAQLEKSRLLSDRFSAERPKGSFSTLEIQRTEQGDSAMYLCASSPTTRREETQYFGPGTRLLVL.

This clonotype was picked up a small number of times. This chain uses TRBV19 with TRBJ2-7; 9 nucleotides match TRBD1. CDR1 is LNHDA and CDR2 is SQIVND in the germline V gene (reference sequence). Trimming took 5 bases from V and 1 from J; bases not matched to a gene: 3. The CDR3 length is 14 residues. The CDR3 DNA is TGTGCCAGTAGTGCCGGGACAGGGTCCTACGAGCAGTACTTC. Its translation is CASSAGTGSYEQYF.

The CDR3 sequence: CASSEPRESYEQYF. Here the CDR3 DNA reads TGTGCCAGCAGTGAACCCAGGGAATCCTACGAGCAGTACTTC. V and J are TRBV25-1 and TRBJ2-7; perhaps TRBD1 as D (5 bases). The CDR3 extends over 14 amino acids. Trimming pared 2 bases from V and 1 base from J, leaving 9 bases between. Germline assignment: CDR1 MGHDK and CDR2 SYGVNS.